The clone carrying this T cell receptor (beta chain) was seen at least ten times. The data were taken from a study of T-cell memory formation after mild COVID-19. TCRdb independently ran MiXCR on the 5' RACE reads; one entry per CDR3 protein. The repertoire has roughly 240,000 distinct CDR3 sequences, 15% of them found once; the top ten carry 2.1%. V was trimmed by 5 bases and J by 0 bases, leaving 14 bases between them. From germline, CDR1 is SGHTA and CDR2 FQGNSA. CDR3 length: 16 residues. This chain links TRBV7-2 with TRBJ2-4, with D perhaps TRBD1 (5 bases). Sequencing was performed on PBMCs or a T cell subset sorted from them (not recorded which). The source of this sequence is an adult woman who had mild COVID-19 (a few samples of this study predate the infection). Cell type and time point are not known. CDR3 bases: TGTGCCAGCAGCATCCGACAGACCCTAGCCAAAAACATTCAGTACTTC. It encodes CASSIRQTLAKNIQYF.